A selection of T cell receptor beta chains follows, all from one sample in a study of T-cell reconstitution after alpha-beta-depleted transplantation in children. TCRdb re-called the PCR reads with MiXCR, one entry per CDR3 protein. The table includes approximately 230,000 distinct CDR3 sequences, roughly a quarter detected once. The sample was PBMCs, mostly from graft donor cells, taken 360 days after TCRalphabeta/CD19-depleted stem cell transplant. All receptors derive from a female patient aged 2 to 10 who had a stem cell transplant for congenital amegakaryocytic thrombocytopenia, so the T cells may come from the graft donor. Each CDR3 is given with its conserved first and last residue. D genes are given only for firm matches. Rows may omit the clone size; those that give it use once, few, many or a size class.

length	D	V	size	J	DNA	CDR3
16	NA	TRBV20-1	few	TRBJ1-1	TGCAGTGCTAGAGATCCGTCCGGACGGCTAAACACTGAAGCTTTCTTT	CSARDPSGRLNTEAFF
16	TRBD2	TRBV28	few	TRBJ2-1	TGTGCCAGCAGTTTAGCCCAGCGGGGCGTAGACAATGAGCAGTTCTTC	CASSLAQRGVDNEQFF
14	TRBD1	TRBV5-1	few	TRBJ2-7	TGCGCCAGCAGTATCGGGCAGGGGGACTACGAGCAGTACTTC	CASSIGQGDYEQYF
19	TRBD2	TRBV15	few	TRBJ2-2	TGTGCCACCAGCAGAGGACTCCTACTAGCGGGAGTCTTTTCCGGGGAGCTGTTTTTT	CATSRGLLLAGVFSGELFF
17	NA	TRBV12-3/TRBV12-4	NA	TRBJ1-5	TGTGCCAGCAGTTTTTATTTTGAGGCTTATAGCAATCAGCCCCAGCATTTT	CASSFYFEAYSNQPQHF
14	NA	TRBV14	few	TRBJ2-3	TGTGCCAGCAGCCAAGACGGCAGGGGAGATACGCAGTATTTT	CASSQDGRGDTQYF
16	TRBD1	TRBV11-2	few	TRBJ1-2	TGTGCCAGCAGCTTAGATCGGACAGGGGGCAACTATGGCTACACCTTC	CASSLDRTGGNYGYTF
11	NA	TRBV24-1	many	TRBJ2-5	TGTGCCACCAGTGAAGAAGAGACCCAGTACTTC	CATSEEETQYF
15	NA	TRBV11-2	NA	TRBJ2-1	TGTGCCAGCAGCTTAGATGGGGGGTTCTACAATGAGCAGTTCTTC	CASSLDGGFYNEQFF
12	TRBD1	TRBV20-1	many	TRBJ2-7	TGCAGTGCTAAACGGGACAGCTACGAGCAGTACTTC	CSAKRDSYEQYF
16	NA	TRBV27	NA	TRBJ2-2	TGTGCCAGCAGCCCCACCGGGACCGCGGGGACCGGGGAGCTGTTTTTT	CASSPTGTAGTGELFF
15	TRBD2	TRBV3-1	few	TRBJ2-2	TGTGCCAGCAGTCTAGCGGGGGCCTTCACCGGGGAGCTGTTTTTT	CASSLAGAFTGELFF
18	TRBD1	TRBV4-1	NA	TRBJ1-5	TGCGCCAGCAGCCGACAGGGGGCGCTCGGCATGAGCAATCAGCCCCAGCATTTT	CASSRQGALGMSNQPQHF